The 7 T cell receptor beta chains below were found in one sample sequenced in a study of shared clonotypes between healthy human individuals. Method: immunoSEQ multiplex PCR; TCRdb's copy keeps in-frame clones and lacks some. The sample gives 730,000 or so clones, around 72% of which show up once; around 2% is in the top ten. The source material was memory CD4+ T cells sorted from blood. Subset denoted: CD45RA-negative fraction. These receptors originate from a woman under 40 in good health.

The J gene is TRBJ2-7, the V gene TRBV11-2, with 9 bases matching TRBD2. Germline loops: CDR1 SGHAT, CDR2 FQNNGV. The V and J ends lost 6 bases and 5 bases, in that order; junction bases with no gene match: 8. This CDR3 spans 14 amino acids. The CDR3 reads CASRGSGRPHEQYF. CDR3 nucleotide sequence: TGTGCCAGCAGAGGGAGCGGGAGGCCCCACGAGCAGTACTTC.

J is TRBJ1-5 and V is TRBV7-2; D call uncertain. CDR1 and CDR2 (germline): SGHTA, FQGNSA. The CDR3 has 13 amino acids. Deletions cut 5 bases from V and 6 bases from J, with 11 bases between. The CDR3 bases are TGTGCCAGCAGCACTATCGTGGGTCAGCCCCAGCATTTT. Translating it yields CASSTIVGQPQHF.

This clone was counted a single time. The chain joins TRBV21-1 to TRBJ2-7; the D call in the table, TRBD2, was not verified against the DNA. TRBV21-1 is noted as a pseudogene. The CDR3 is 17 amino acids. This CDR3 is CASSKTGLAGLSYEQYF. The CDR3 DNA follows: TGTGCCAGCAGCAAAACGGGGCTAGCGGGCCTCTCCTACGAGCAGTACTTC.

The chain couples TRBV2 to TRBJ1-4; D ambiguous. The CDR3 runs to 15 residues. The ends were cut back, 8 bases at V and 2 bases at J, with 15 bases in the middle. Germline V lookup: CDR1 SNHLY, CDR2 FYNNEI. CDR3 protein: CASERARRTNEKLFF. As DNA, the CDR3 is TGTGCCAGCGAGCGGGCCCGTCGCACTAATGAAAAACTGTTTTTT.

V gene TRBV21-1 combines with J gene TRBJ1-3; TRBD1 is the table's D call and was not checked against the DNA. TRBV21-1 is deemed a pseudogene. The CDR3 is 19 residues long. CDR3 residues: CASSTSKGTGGFTGNTIYF. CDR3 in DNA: TGTGCCAGCAGCACCTCGAAGGGGACAGGGGGCTTCACGGGAAACACCATATATTTT.

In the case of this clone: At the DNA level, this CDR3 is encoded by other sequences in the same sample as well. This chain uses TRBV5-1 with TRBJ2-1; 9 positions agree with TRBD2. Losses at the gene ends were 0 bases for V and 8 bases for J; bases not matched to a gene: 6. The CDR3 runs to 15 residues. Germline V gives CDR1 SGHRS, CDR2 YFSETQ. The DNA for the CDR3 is TGCGCCAGCAGCTTGGGGGCGGGAGGGCGGTATGAGCAGTTCTTC. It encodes CASSLGAGGRYEQFF.

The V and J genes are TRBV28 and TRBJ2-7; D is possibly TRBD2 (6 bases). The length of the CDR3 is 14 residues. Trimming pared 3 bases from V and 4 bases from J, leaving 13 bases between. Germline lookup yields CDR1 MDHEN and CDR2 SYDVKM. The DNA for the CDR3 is TGTGCCAGCAGTTTTGGCGGGGTTAAGTACGAGCAGTACTTC. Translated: CASSFGGVKYEQYF.